Sequencing of this TCR beta chain was carried out in a study of beta chain features in type 1 diabetes. Overall study context: Over all samples combined, over 85 million sorted cells were examined.

Isolated RNA was reverse transcribed in full, so expressed TCRB transcripts were sequenced. Libraries were prepared by immunoSEQ multiplex PCR; TCRdb keeps only in-frame clonotypes and omits some of them. The data show fewer than 350,000 clones, around 7.8% seen once. Germline loops: CDR1 SGHTA, CDR2 FQGNSA. The V and J ends lost 5 bases and 0 bases respectively, with 7 bases between them. The CDR3 runs 13 residues. Notes on this clone: Its specificity is unknown.

Study-level points and caveats: A greater similarity of naive, central memory and Treg TCRB repertoires was seen among patients than among healthy donors.

Material: central memory CD4+ T cells from blood. The chain is built from TRBV7-2 and TRBJ1-2; D is unclear. This TCR was sampled from a woman under 30 in good health. CDR3 nucleotide sequence: TGTGCCAGCAGCGACGAAGCTAACTATGGCTACACCTTC. Its translation is CASSDEANYGYTF.